This T cell receptor (beta chain) was observed in a study of blood T cells in healthy people across ages. General study points: Per million T cells, TCR beta diversity dropped about linearly as age rose.

The total RNA that was extracted per sample amounted to at least 5 micrograms. Alongside a J-beta primer mix, a sample-barcoded 5' primer served in a second PCR lasting about 7 to 11 cycles. MiXCR was run by TCRdb on the 5' RACE reads, yielding one entry per CDR3 protein. The sample lists 540,000 or so distinct CDR3 sequences; roughly 29% were seen once. A word on this clonotype: The antigen is not known.

The CDR3 consists of 15 residues. V shed 1 base and J shed 1 base, with 11 bases lying between them. Germline CDR1 and CDR2: SEHNR and FQNEAQ (reference sequence). The V and J genes are TRBV7-9 and TRBJ2-7; no clear D gene. The sequenced sample consisted of blood. The TCR originated in a woman between 70 and 85 years old in good health. The CDR3 DNA follows: TGTGCCAGCAGCTTAGAGCTAGGGAAGTCCTACGAGCAGTACTTC. Residues: CASSLELGKSYEQYF.